This T cell receptor beta chain was captured by sequencing in a study of neurological immune-mediated disorders (dated by TCRdb to about 2019). As for the study more broadly: Of the approximately 34 multiple sclerosis patients, about 30 had relapsing-remitting MS and 3 had secondary progressive MS. Alongside PBMC samples, the set of about 100 TCR-beta libraries contained longitudinal samples, technical triplicates, and paired CD4+ and CD8+ T-cell subsets that had been sorted. Of the 60 to 70 subjects in the cohort, around 14 were HAM/TSP patients, some 34 were multiple sclerosis patients, and about 20 were healthy controls. Peripheral blood TCR-beta repertoires from HTLV-I-associated myelopathy (HAM/TSP) patients, multiple sclerosis patients and healthy controls were compared by UMI-based sequencing.

cDNA synthesis used template-switch 5'RACE with a primer carrying a 10-nucleotide random unique molecular identifier tagging each TCR transcript. Over 180 million TCR-beta sequences, covering 15-18 subjects, were produced in each sequencing run. The RNeasy kit was used for extraction of total RNA. TCR-beta VDJ regions were amplified with primers for the TCR constant region and the 5'RACE anchor, using the KAPA Real-time Library Amplification kit. A first PCR added sample indexes and Illumina adaptors, after which a second PCR increased the library yield. After Ampure bead purification, the roughly 650 bp TCR product was size-selected on a 2% E-gel SizeSelection system. Before pooling, library quality was assessed on a Bioanalyzer, concentration was determined with Qubit, and library quantification was performed with the Kapa Library Quantification kit. An Illumina HiSeq 2500 sequenced the libraries paired-end 2 x 150 bp. To increase sequence diversity, roughly 24-31% phiX was spiked into each library pool. The source study handled its data this way. The UMI-based MiGEC pipeline processed quality-filtered reads and removed over 75% of raw TCR sequences during error correction. IMGT germline references were used for aligning VDJ genes, and each clonotype was defined as a unique CDR3 amino acid sequence together with its V-J genes. VDJtools evaluated clonal expansion, Shannon diversity and CDR3 relatedness (CalcPairwiseDistances, ClusterSamples); CLCbio workbench built phylogenetic trees. A clone was classed as expanded if it had 8 or more unique UMIs, a cutoff based on coefficient-of-variation modelling across technical triplicates. TCRdb reworked the public reads: Q25 trimming with fastp, MiXCR clone assembly, productive beta chains retained. Each CDR3 protein appears once, grouped with its most common genes and DNA. TCRdb's processing, not the study's, gives the V and J calls here. In all, the sample holds approximately 100,000 distinct CDR3 sequences, and roughly 4% of those were seen once. Of the sample, roughly 6% falls within the top ten clones.

For the unsorted PBMC libraries, 2 million PBMCs were stored in RNAlater at -80 degrees C until RNA extraction and were used to generate the libraries. Multiple sclerosis patients were enrolled in a US clinical protocol evaluating disease progression by magnetic resonance imaging. Peripheral blood underwent Ficoll-Hypaque density gradient centrifugation to isolate PBMCs, which were then cryopreserved in liquid nitrogen. Overall study results and their limits: The MS cluster showed no association with clinical or MRI features, and the authors stated that larger cohorts are needed. Across subjects, expanded clones never shared an identical CDR3 amino acid sequence, which suggests that the TCR-beta repertoires in every group were private. The highest TCR clonal expansion was observed in HAM/TSP patients, whereas the lowest was observed in MS patients, even when compared with healthy controls. Repertoires from 18 of 34 MS patients were grouped by phylogenetic analysis into a cluster of related CDR3 sequences, suggesting a possible repertoire-level signature.

Taken from cysteine to phenylalanine, the CDR3 has 12 residues. Kept here is only the CDR3 DNA, which spans 36 bases and is read in frame from base 1. Trimming accounts for 4 bases at V and 4 bases at J, while the number of junction bases matched to no gene is 3. The germline V gene provides CDR1 SQVTM and CDR2 ANQGSEA. This clonotype was seen a few times. Its binding antigen is unknown. Within one base of it there is no much larger clone, and no base qualities were kept. The V gene is TRBV29-1 and the J gene is TRBJ2-5; the central 7 bases match TRBD1. Sequenced sample: PBMCs. The sequence derives from a woman between 18 and 29 years old with multiple sclerosis. The sequenced DNA is TGCAGCGTTGTAGGGGGCGCAGAGACCCAGTACTTC. Translation gives CSVVGGAETQYF.